These 24 T cell receptor beta chains share one sample of origin, sequenced in a study of T cell responses to AZD1222 COVID-19 vaccine. Profiling relied on immunoSEQ multiplex PCR, and the TCRdb table lists in-frame clones only, not all of them. Here the sample spans about 170,000 clones, 80% to 90% being singletons. The source was peripheral blood, collected on day 0 of AZD1222 vaccination. Receptors originate from an adult in good health.

This clone was recorded once. The DNA of the CDR3 is TGTGCCAGTCATTCGGGGGGCTATGGCTACACCTTC. Translation gives CASHSGGYGYTF. The chain is built from TRBV19 and TRBJ1-2, with D perhaps matching TRBD1 (5 bases). The germline V and J ends were trimmed by 8 bases and 4 bases, with 11 bases remaining between them. CDR3 size: 12 residues. Germline V gene data show CDR1 as LNHDA and CDR2 as SQIVND (reference sequence).

The rearrangement links TRBV7-2 to TRBJ2-1, with D perhaps being TRBD1 or TRBD2 (6 bases each). Germline V lookup: CDR1 SGHTA, CDR2 FQGNSA. The germline V and J ends were trimmed by 4 bases and 12 bases, with 13 bases remaining between them. The CDR3 consists of 12 residues. The CDR3 loop is CASSSRGVVQFF. The CDR3 DNA is TGTGCCAGCAGCTCGAGGGGGGTTGTGCAGTTCTTC.

This chain uses TRBV6-5 with TRBJ1-1, with D possibly being TRBD1 (5 bases). The CDR3 length is 13 residues. CDR1 is MNHEY, CDR2 SVGAGI, per germline. Deletions cut 6 bases from V and 5 bases from J, with 13 bases between. The CDR3 is CASRTAGDTEAFF. CDR3 coding DNA: TGTGCCAGCAGGACAGCGGGTGATACTGAAGCTTTCTTT.

The chain is built from TRBV11-1 and TRBJ2-3; D might be TRBD2 (5 bases). The CDR3 has 16 residues. Germline V gene data show CDR1 as SGHAT and CDR2 as FQDESV (reference sequence). V was pared by 1 base and J by 0 bases, with 11 bases between. Here the CDR3 reads CASSLGLAGSTDTQYF. In DNA form, the CDR3 reads TGTGCCAGCAGCTTAGGTCTTGCGGGTAGCACAGATACGCAGTATTTT.

Concerning this clone: One end of the junction does not line up with germline, which may come from a read error. The V gene is TRBV6-5, the J gene TRBJ2-5; weak D call: TRBD1 (5 bases). CDR3 length: 11 amino acids. In germline, CDR1 is MNHEY, CDR2 SVGAGI. The CDR3 protein is CACRDQETQYF. The CDR3 DNA sequence: TGTGCCTGCAGGGACCAAGAGACCCAGTACTTC.

The chain has TRBV7-9 and TRBJ2-1; D assignment may be TRBD1 or TRBD2 (5 bases each). CDR1 is SEHNR and CDR2 is FQNEAQ in the germline V gene (reference sequence). CDR3 size: 16 residues. The V end lost 0 bases, the J end lost 7 bases, and 16 bases lay between the germline ends. CDR3 coding DNA: TGTGCCAGCAGCTTAGCCCCCGGGACGGAGTGGAATGAGCAGTTCTTC. Amino acids: CASSLAPGTEWNEQFF.

The sample holds one count of this clone. This chain joins TRBV5-8 and TRBJ1-5; perhaps TRBD1 as D (5 bases). The CDR3 loop spans 13 amino acids. V lost 8 bases to trimming and J lost 6 bases, with 15 bases between them. In germline, CDR1 is SGHTS, CDR2 YDEGEE. CDR3 nucleotide sequence: TGTGCCAGTGGGACTTCCCCGGGTCAGCCCCAGCATTTT. It encodes CASGTSPGQPQHF. Full variable domain (outside the CDR3, taken from reference TRBV5-8 and TRBJ1-5): EAGVTQSPTHLIKTRGQQATLRCSPISGHTSVYWYQQALGLGLQFLLWYDEGEERNRGNFPPRFSGRQFPNYSSELNVNALELEDSALYLCASGTSPGQPQHFGDGTRLSIL.

The chain joins TRBV4-3 to TRBJ1-4; D is ambiguous. With 4 bases removed from V and 1 base from J, the gap between germline ends came to 13 bases. The CDR3 is 16 residues long. The germline V gene has CDR1 LGHNA and CDR2 YSLEER. The CDR3 loop is CASSPATTRTNEKLFF. The CDR3 nucleotides are TGCGCCAGCAGCCCCGCTACAACTCGAACTAATGAAAAACTGTTTTTT.

This chain joins TRBV6-1 and TRBJ1-6, with a tentative D call TRBD1 (5 bases). Germline CDR1 is MNHNS and CDR2 is SASEGT. This CDR3 is 16 amino acids long. Trimming cost V 3 bases and J 6 bases, with 15 bases left between them. DNA for the CDR3: TGTGCCAGCAGTGAGCATCGGGGGTTGTTTAATTCACCCCTCCACTTT. Protein product: CASSEHRGLFNSPLHF.

The chain recombines TRBV11-2 with TRBJ1-6; no firm D call. Germline-derived CDR1 and CDR2 are SGHAT and FQNNGV. The V end was cut by 5 bases, the J end by 2 bases, with 13 bases between. The CDR3 is made up of 16 amino acids. The CDR3 is CASSPTSLAYNSPLHF. The CDR3 DNA is TGTGCCAGCAGCCCGACGTCATTGGCCTATAATTCACCCCTCCACTTT.

The CDR3 DNA sequence: TGTGCCAGCAGCTTATTAGAGACGGGGAAAGAGACCCAGTACTTC. Amino acid sequence: CASSLLETGKETQYF. V and J are TRBV11-3 and TRBJ2-5, with D possibly being TRBD2 (5 bases). The CDR3 sequence is 15 residues long. V dropped 2 bases and J dropped 3 bases, with 13 bases sitting between them. Germline V lookup: CDR1 SGHNT, CDR2 YENEEA.

This chain links TRBV10-3 with TRBJ1-6, with D possibly matching TRBD1 (6 bases). This CDR3 comprises 13 residues. Deletions cut 6 bases from V and 5 bases from J, with 8 bases between. Germline CDR1 and CDR2: ENHRY and SYGVKD. The CDR3 loop reads CAIRDSNNSPLHF. CDR3 nucleotides: TGTGCCATCAGGGACAGCAATAATTCACCCCTCCACTTT.

Note on this clone: Other DNA sequences in this specimen translate into the identical CDR3. V and J are TRBV19 and TRBJ1-2, with 7 bases lining up with TRBD1. V dropped 4 bases and J dropped 4; count of bases not matched to a gene: 3. The V gene's germline CDR1 is LNHDA and CDR2 SQIVND (reference sequence). CDR3 length: 13 residues. The CDR3 spells CASSTGTAYGYTF. The CDR3 DNA follows: TGTGCCAGTAGTACCGGGACAGCCTATGGCTACACCTTC.

This sequence joins TRBV20-1 and TRBJ1-4; D gene uncertain. The V gene's germline CDR1 is DFQATT and CDR2 SNEGSKA (reference sequence). The CDR3 runs 10 residues. CDR3 protein: CSARREKLFF. The CDR3 nucleotides read TGCAGCGCCCGACGGGAAAAACTGTTTTTT.

V is TRBV7-3 and J is TRBJ2-6; D is ambiguous. Germline CDR1 reads SGHTA; CDR2 reads FQGTGA. Trimming removed 1 base at V and 2 bases at J, with 6 bases between. The CDR3 spans 15 residues. The DNA for the CDR3 is TGTGCCAGCAGCTTAATGGGGACTGGGGCCAACGTCCTGACTTTC. Translating it yields CASSLMGTGANVLTF. Drawing the rest from reference TRBV7-3 and TRBJ2-6, the complete variable domain is GAGVSQTPSNKVTEKGKYVELRCDPISGHTALYWYRQSLGQGPEFLIYFQGTGAADDSGLPNDRFFAVRPEGSVSTLKIQRTERGDSAVYLCASSLMGTGANVLTFGAGSRLTVL.

The J gene is TRBJ2-7, the V gene TRBV23-1; 7 nucleotides align to TRBD1. TRBV23-1 counts as an open reading frame of uncertain function. The CDR3 consists of 17 residues. V shed 6 bases, J shed 0 bases, and the junction held 14 bases outside the gene matches. The CDR3 sequence: CASSPPPVRGSSYEQYV. The CDR3, as DNA: TGCGCCAGCAGCCCCCCTCCTGTCAGGGGGAGCTCCTACGAGCAGTACGTC.

CDR3: CAWSVKGGAEAFF. The CDR3 DNA is TGTGCCTGGAGTGTGAAAGGGGGGGCTGAAGCTTTCTTT. This chain uses TRBV30 with TRBJ1-1; a weak D match, TRBD1 (6 bases). Germline V gene lookup returns CDR1 GTSNPN and CDR2 SVGIG (reference sequence). The CDR3 loop spans 13 amino acids. Trimming took 0 bases from V and 6 from J, leaving 11 bases between them.

The rearrangement uses TRBV5-5 and TRBJ2-5; D may be TRBD1 or TRBD2 (5 bases each). Germline V CDR1 and CDR2: SGHKS, YYEKEE (reference sequence). The CDR3 consists of 14 residues. Trimming pared 4 bases from V and 1 base from J, leaving 11 bases between. Here the CDR3 DNA reads TGTGCCAGCAGCCCGGGACGGACCCAAGAGACCCAGTACTTC. It encodes CASSPGRTQETQYF.

The chain joins TRBV19 to TRBJ2-3, with TRBD1 as a possible D gene (5 bases). CDR3 length: 14 amino acids. Between the trimmed V and J ends, which lost 9 bases and 0 bases, there was a span of 13 bases. Germline V gene lookup returns CDR1 LNHDA and CDR2 SQIVND (reference sequence). Here the CDR3 DNA reads TGTGCCAGCACAGGCGACTCTAGCACAGATACGCAGTATTTT. It translates to CASTGDSSTDTQYF.

J is TRBJ1-3 and V is TRBV15; D is unclear. Trimming removed 4 bases from V and 1 base from J, with 11 bases in between. The CDR3 is 15 residues long. Germline values: CDR1 LNHNV, CDR2 YYDKDF (reference sequence). CDR3 nucleotide sequence: TGTGCCACCAGCAAAACAAGAGGTTCTGGAAACACCATATATTTT. Its translation is CATSKTRGSGNTIYF.

CDR3 in amino acids: CASSLLYLPGQTLNYGYTF. The CDR3 DNA is TGCGCCAGCAGCCTACTTTACTTACCCGGACAGACCCTTAACTATGGCTACACCTTC. The chain combines TRBV4-3 with TRBJ1-2; TRBD1 might be the D (6 bases). The CDR3 consists of 19 residues. Trimming removed 4 bases from V and 1 base from J, with 25 bases in between. Germline lookup yields CDR1 LGHNA and CDR2 YSLEER.

V usage is TRBV10-1 and J usage is TRBJ1-3, with D unresolved. Germline V gene data show CDR1 as WNHNN and CDR2 as SYGVQD (reference sequence). The length of the CDR3 is 11 residues. V lost 6 bases and J lost 4, with 4 bases in between. The CDR3 protein is CASSTGNTIYF. Here the CDR3 DNA reads TGCGCCAGCAGCACCGGAAACACCATATATTTT.

The chain carries TRBV4-2 and TRBJ2-2; weak D call: TRBD2 (5 bases). CDR1 is LGHNA and CDR2 is YNFKEQ in the germline V gene. The CDR3 spans 14 residues. The germline V and J ends were trimmed by 7 bases and 6 bases, with 15 bases remaining between them. Written as DNA, the CDR3 is TGTGCCAGCACATCGGGGAGACTCTCCGGGGAGCTGTTTTTT. This codes for CASTSGRLSGELFF.

This chain uses TRBV27 with TRBJ2-3, with no clear D. V lost 6 bases to trimming and J lost 4 bases, with 11 bases between them. Germline V gives CDR1 MNHEY, CDR2 SMNVEV (reference sequence). The CDR3 has 13 residues. The CDR3: CASRITSADTQYF. CDR3 bases: TGTGCCAGCAGAATAACGTCGGCAGATACGCAGTATTTT.